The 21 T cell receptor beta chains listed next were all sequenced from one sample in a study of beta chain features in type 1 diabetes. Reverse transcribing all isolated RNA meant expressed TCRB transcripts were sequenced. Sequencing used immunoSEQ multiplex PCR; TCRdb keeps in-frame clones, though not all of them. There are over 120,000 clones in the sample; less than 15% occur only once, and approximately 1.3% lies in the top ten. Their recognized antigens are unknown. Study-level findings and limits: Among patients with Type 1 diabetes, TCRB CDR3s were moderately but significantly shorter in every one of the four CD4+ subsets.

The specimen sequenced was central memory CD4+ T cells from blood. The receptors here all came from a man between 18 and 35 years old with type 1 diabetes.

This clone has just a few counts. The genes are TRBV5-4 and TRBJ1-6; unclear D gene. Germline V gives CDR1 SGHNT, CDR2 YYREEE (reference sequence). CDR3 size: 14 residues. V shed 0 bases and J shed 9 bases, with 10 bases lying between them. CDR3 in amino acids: CASSLGLEGSPLHF. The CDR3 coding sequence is TGTGCCAGCAGCTTGGGCCTAGAGGGTTCACCCCTCCACTTT.

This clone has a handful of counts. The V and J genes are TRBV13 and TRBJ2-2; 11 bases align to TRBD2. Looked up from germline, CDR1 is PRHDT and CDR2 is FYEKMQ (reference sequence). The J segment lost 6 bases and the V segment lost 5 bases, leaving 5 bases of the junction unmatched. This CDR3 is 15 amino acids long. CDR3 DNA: TGTGCCAGCAGCCATAGCGGGGGGGCCGCCGGGGAGCTGTTTTTT. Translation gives CASSHSGGAAGELFF.

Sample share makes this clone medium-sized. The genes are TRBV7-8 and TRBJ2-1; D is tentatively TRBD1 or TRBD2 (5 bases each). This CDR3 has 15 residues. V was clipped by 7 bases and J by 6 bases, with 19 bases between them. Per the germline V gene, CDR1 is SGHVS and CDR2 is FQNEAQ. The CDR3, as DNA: TGTGCCAGCACCCTTAGGTGGGACCTAGGCAATGAGCAGTTCTTC. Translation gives CASTLRWDLGNEQFF.

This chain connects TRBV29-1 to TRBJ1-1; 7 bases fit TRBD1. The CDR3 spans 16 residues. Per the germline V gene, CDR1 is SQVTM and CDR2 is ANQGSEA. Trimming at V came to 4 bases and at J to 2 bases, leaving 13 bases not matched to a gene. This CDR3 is CSVGGRNYRGNTEAFF. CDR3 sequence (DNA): TGCAGCGTTGGCGGCAGAAACTACAGGGGTAACACTGAAGCTTTCTTT.

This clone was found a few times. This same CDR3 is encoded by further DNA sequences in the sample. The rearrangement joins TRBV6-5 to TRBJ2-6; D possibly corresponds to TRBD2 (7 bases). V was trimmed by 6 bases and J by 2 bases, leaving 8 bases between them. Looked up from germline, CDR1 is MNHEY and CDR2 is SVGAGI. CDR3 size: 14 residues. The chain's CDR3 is CASRGGPGANVLTF. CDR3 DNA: TGTGCCAGCAGGGGGGGGCCTGGGGCCAACGTCCTGACTTTC.

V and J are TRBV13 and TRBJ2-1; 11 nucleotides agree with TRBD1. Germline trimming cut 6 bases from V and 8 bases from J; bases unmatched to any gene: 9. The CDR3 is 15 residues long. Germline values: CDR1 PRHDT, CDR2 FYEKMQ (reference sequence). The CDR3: CASSEGTGGRDEQFF. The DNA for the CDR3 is TGTGCCAGCAGTGAAGGGACAGGGGGAAGGGATGAGCAGTTCTTC.

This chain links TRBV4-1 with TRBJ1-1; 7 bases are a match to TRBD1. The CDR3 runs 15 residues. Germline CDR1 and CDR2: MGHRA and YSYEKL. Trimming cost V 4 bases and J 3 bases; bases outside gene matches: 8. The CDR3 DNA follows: TGCGCCAGCAGCCCGAAACAGGGGACTTACACTGAAGCTTTCTTT. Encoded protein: CASSPKQGTYTEAFF.

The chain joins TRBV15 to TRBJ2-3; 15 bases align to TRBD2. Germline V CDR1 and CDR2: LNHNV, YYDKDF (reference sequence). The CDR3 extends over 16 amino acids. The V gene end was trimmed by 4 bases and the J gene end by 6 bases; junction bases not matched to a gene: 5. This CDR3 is CATSKGTSGGPDTQYF. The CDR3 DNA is TGTGCCACCAGCAAGGGGACTAGCGGGGGGCCCGATACGCAGTATTTT.

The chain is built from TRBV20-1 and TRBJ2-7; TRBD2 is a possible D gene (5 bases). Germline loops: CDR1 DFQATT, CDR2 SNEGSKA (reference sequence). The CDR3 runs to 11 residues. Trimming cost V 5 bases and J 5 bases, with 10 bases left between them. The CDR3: CSASSKDEQYF. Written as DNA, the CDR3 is TGCAGTGCTTCTAGCAAAGACGAGCAGTACTTC.

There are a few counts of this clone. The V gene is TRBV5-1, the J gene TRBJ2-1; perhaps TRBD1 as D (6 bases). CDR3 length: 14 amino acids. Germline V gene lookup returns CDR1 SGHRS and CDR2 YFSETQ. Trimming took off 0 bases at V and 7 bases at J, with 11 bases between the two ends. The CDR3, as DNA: TGCGCCAGCAGCTTGGTTTACAGGGAGAATGAGCAGTTCTTC. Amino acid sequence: CASSLVYRENEQFF.

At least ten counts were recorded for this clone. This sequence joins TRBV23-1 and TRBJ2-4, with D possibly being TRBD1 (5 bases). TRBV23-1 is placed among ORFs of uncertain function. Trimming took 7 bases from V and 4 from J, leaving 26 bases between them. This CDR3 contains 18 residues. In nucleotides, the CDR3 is TGCGCCAGCACCACCATTAAGGACACTACGGCTACAAAAAACATTCAGTACTTC. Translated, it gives CASTTIKDTTATKNIQYF.

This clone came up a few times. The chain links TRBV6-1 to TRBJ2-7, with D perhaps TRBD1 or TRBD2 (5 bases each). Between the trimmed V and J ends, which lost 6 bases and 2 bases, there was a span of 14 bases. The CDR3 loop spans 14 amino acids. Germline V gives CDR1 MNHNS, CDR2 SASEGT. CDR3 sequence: CASRWGSGTYEQYF. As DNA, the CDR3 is TGTGCCAGCAGATGGGGGTCCGGTACCTACGAGCAGTACTTC.

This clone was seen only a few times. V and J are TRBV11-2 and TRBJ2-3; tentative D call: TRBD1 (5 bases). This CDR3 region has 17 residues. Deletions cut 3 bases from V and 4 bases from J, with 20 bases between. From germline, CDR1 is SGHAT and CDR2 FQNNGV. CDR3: CASSFRSPRAAADTQYF. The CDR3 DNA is TGTGCCAGCAGCTTTAGATCCCCCAGGGCGGCGGCAGATACGCAGTATTTT. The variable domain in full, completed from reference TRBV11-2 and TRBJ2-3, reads EAGVAQSPRYKIIEKRQSVAFWCNPISGHATLYWYQQILGQGPKLLIQFQNNGVVDDSQLPKDRFSAERLKGVDSTLKIQPAKLEDSAVYLCASSFRSPRAAADTQYFGPGTRLTVL.

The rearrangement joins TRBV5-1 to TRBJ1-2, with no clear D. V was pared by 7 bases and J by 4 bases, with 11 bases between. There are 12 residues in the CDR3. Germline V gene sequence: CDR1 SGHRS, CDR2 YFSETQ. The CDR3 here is CASFEWSYGYTF. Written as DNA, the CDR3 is TGCGCCAGCTTTGAATGGTCCTATGGCTACACCTTC.

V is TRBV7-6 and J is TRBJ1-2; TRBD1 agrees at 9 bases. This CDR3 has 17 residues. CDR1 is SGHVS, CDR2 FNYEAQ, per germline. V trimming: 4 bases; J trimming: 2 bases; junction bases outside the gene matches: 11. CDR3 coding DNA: TGTGCCAGCAGCTCTCGGGGACAGGGCGGGCTAAACTATGGCTACACCTTC. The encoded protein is CASSSRGQGGLNYGYTF.

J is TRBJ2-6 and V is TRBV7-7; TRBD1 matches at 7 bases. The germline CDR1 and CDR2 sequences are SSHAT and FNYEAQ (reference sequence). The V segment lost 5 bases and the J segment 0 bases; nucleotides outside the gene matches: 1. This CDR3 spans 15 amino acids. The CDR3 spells CASSRDSSGANVLTF. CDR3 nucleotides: TGTGCCAGCAGCCGGGACAGCTCTGGGGCCAACGTCCTGACTTTC.

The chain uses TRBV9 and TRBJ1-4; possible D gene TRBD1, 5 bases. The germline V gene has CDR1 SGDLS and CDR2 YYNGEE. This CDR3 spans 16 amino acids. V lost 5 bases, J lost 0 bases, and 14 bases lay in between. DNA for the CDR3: TGTGCCAGCAGTGTGGGGACGGGCGCAACTAATGAAAAACTGTTTTTT. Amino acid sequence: CASSVGTGATNEKLFF.

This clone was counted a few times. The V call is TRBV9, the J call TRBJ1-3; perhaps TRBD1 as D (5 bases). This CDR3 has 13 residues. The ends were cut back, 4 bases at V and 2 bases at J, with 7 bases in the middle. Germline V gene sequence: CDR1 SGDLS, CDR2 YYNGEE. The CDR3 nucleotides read TGTGCCAGCAGCCAGGGAACTGGAAACACCATATATTTT. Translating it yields CASSQGTGNTIYF.

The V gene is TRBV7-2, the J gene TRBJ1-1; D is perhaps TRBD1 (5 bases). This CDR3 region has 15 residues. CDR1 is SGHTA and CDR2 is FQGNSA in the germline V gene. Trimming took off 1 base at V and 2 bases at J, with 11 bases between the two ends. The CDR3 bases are TGTGCCAGCAGCTTAGGGGCGACAGTCAACACTGAAGCTTTCTTT. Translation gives CASSLGATVNTEAFF.

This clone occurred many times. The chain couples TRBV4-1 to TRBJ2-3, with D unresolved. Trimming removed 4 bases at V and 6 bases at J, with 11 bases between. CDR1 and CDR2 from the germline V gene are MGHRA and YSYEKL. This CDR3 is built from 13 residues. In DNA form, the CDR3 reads TGCGCCAGCAGCCCGAGGTGGTATGATACGCAGTATTTT. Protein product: CASSPRWYDTQYF.

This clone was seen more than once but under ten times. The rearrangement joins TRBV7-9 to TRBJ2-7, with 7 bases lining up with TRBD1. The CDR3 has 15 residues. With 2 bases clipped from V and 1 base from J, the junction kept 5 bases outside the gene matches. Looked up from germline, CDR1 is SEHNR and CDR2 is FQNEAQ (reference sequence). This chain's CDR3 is CASSLRGTASYEQYF. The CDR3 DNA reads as TGTGCCAGCAGCTTACGAGGGACAGCATCCTACGAGCAGTACTTC.